Each of the 8 T cell receptor beta chains below was sequenced from the same sample in a study of beta chain features in type 1 diabetes. Of the isolated RNA, all was reverse transcribed, and so the sequenced material was expressed TCRB transcripts. Measured with immunoSEQ multiplex PCR; TCRdb has only the in-frame clones, and not every one. This sample has about 140,000 clones; about a tenth occur once, and the top ten carry less than 0.85%. The sequencing input was central memory CD4+ T cells from blood. All receptors come from a woman between 40 and 50 years old in good health.

The count of this clone is one. The J gene is TRBJ2-3, the V gene TRBV4-1; 11 bases are shared with TRBD1. Germline CDR1 MGHRA, CDR2 YSYEKL. This CDR3 spans 15 amino acids. Unmatched junction bases numbered 2, after V lost 2 bases and J lost 4 bases. Here the CDR3 reads CASSQWTGGADTQYF. The DNA of the CDR3 is TGCGCCAGCAGCCAATGGACAGGGGGCGCAGATACGCAGTATTTT.

This clone turned up a few times. The rearrangement joins TRBV9 to TRBJ1-2, with D tentatively TRBD1 (5 bases). The CDR3 is 15 amino acids. Germline CDR1 is SGDLS and CDR2 is YYNGEE. Trimming shortened V by 2 bases and J by 4 bases, and 15 bases separated the two germline ends. The CDR3 loop is CASSVPLGQGYGYTF. The CDR3 bases are TGTGCCAGCAGCGTCCCCCTCGGGCAGGGCTATGGCTACACCTTC.

V gene TRBV6-6 combines with J gene TRBJ1-2, with D maybe TRBD1 (5 bases). V was pared by 8 bases and J by 8 bases, with 12 bases between. The CDR3 sequence is 11 residues long. Germline V gives CDR1 MNHNY, CDR2 SVGAGI (reference sequence). The CDR3 is CASGQTGGYTF. CDR3 sequence (DNA): TGTGCCAGCGGCCAAACAGGAGGCTACACCTTC.

This clone was observed once. Likely a read error: the CDR3 ends without its conserved phenylalanine or tryptophan. It is unclear where the CDR3 begins or ends on the DNA, so no DNA is shown, and the CDR3 is as TCRdb lists it. The J gene is TRBJ1-2, the V gene TRBV18; the DNA was not used to check the table's D call, TRBD1. CDR1 is KGHSH, CDR2 LQKENI, per germline. A total of 13 residues make up the CDR3, ends included. The chain's CDR3 is CASSPGQGAQGVL.

This clone appeared a few times. The chain is built from TRBV10-1 and TRBJ2-3, with 8 bases that match TRBD1. This CDR3 comprises 14 residues. Germline V gene sequence: CDR1 WNHNN, CDR2 SYGVQD (reference sequence). V was clipped by 6 bases and J by 3 bases; unmatched bases: 5. The CDR3 DNA follows: TGCGCCAGCAGCGACAGGGGATGGACAGATACGCAGTATTTT. Translation: CASSDRGWTDTQYF.

This chain connects TRBV5-1 to TRBJ2-5, with 10 bases aligning to TRBD2. The ends lost 4 bases at V and 5 bases at J; junction bases unmatched: 11. The CDR3 totals 16 residues. CDR1 is SGHRS, CDR2 YFSETQ, per germline. The chain's CDR3 is CASSQRPSGGGETQYF. Written as DNA, the CDR3 is TGCGCCAGCAGCCAGCGCCCTAGCGGGGGTGGGGAGACCCAGTACTTC.

This clone was seen only a few times. This chain uses TRBV5-1 with TRBJ2-7, with 9 bases matching TRBD2. V lost 3 bases and J lost 0; bases outside the gene matches: 1. From germline, CDR1 is SGHRS and CDR2 YFSETQ. This CDR3 is built from 14 residues. The CDR3, as DNA: TGCGCCAGCAGCTATAGCGGGGGCTCCTACGAGCAGTACTTC. Translating gives CASSYSGGSYEQYF. The full variable domain, its missing parts supplied by reference TRBV5-1 and TRBJ2-7, is KAGVTQTPRYLIKTRGQQVTLSCSPISGHRSVSWYQQTPGQGLQFLFEYFSETQRNKGNFPGRFSGRQFSNSRSEMNVSTLELGDSALYLCASSYSGGSYEQYFGPGTRLTVT.

This clone showed up just a few times. The CDR3 nucleotides are TGTGCCAGCAGCCAAGTAGGTACAGGGAGTAACTATGGCTACACCTTC. As protein: CASSQVGTGSNYGYTF. J is TRBJ1-2 and V is TRBV4-2; TRBD1 might be the D (6 bases). The V gene lost 1 base and the J gene lost 1 base, with 13 bases spanning the gap. From germline, CDR1 is LGHNA and CDR2 YNFKEQ. This CDR3 is 16 amino acids long.